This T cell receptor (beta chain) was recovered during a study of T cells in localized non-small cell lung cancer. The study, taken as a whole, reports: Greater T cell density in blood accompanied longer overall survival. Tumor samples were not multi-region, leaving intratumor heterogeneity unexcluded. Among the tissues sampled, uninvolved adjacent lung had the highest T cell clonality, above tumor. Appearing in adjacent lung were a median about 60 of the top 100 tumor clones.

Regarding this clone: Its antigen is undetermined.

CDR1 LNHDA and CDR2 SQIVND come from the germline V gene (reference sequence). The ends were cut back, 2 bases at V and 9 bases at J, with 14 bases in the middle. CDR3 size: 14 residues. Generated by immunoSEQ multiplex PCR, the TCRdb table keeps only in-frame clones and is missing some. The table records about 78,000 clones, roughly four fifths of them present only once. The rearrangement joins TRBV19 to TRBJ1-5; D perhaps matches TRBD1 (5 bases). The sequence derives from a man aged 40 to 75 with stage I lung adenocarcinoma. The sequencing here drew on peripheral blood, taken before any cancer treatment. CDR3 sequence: CASSIQQEIRPQHF. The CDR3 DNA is TGTGCCAGTAGTATACAACAGGAGATAAGGCCCCAGCATTTT.